This is a list of T cell receptor beta chains from one sample in a study of shared clonotypes between healthy human individuals. Using immunoSEQ multiplex PCR, the repertoire was profiled, and TCRdb retains in-frame clones only, with some absent. The table records about 1.1 million clones, around 77% of them present only once. Specimen: memory CD4+ T cells from PBMCs. The origin of the receptors is a man between 18 and 35 years old in good health. Some clones in this sample may be carry-over from other donors' samples. The CDR3 runs from the conserved cysteine through the conserved F or W. A D gene is named only where the DNA matches it firmly. The size entry is marked missing in some rows and otherwise reads once, few, many or a size class.

clone_size	j_call	v_call	d_call	cdr3_aa	cdr3_nt
NA	TRBJ2-4	TRBV7-8	TRBD2	CASSLEGAGASWDIQYF	TGTGCCAGCAGCTTAGAAGGAGCGGGGGCCTCTTGGGACATTCAGTACTTC
few	TRBJ2-7	TRBV6-1	TRBD2	CASSGLGLAGQYEQYF	TGTGCCAGCAGTGGCTTGGGACTAGCGGGCCAATACGAGCAGTACTTC
NA	TRBJ1-1	TRBV30	NA	CAWSVGGFNTEAFF	TGTGCCTGGAGTGTCGGTGGGTTTAACACTGAAGCTTTCTTT
NA	TRBJ2-1	TRBV5-1	NA	CASSLGGNSYNEQFF	TGCGCCAGCAGCTTGGGGGGTAATTCCTACAATGAGCAGTTCTTC
few	TRBJ2-2	TRBV4-1	TRBD2	CASSQVPTSAGELFF	TGCGCCAGCAGCCAAGTACCGACTAGCGCCGGGGAGCTGTTTTTT
NA	TRBJ2-1	TRBV6-1	NA	CASSVHSNEQFF	TGTGCCAGCAGTGTCCACAGCAATGAGCAGTTCTTC
once	TRBJ2-7	TRBV10-3	TRBD2	CATEGGLAGGVREQYF	TGTGCCACCGAAGGGGGACTAGCGGGAGGGGTGAGGGAGCAGTACTTC
NA	TRBJ2-1	TRBV6-1	NA	CASSQDTEYNEQFF	TGTGCCAGCAGTCAAGACACGGAGTACAATGAGCAGTTCTTC
NA	TRBJ1-5	TRBV28	TRBD1	CASSTPRGQPQHF	TGTGCCAGCAGCACACCCAGGGGGCAGCCCCAGCATTTT
NA	TRBJ1-1	TRBV4-1	TRBD1	CASSPIGTGGAENTEAFF	TGCGCCAGCAGCCCAATCGGAACAGGGGGCGCCGAGAACACTGAAGCTTTCTTT
NA	TRBJ2-3	TRBV6-5	NA	CASSYSRGADTQYF	TGTGCCAGCAGTTACTCGCGGGGAGCAGATACGCAGTATTTT
NA	TRBJ2-4	TRBV5-1	TRBD1	CASSSDIRTGKNIQYF	TGCGCCAGCAGCTCGGACATCCGGACAGGCAAAAACATTCAGTACTTC
NA	TRBJ1-1	TRBV19	NA	CASSIRESAEAFF	TGTGCCAGTAGTATTAGGGAATCCGCTGAAGCTTTCTTT
once	TRBJ2-7	TRBV25-1	NA	CASSAYGSSYEQYF	TGTGCCAGCAGTGCCTATGGGAGCTCCTACGAGCAGTACTTC
NA	TRBJ1-2	TRBV18	NA	CASSPRTSYGYTF	TGTGCCAGCTCACCACGGACGAGCTATGGCTACACCTTC
once	TRBJ1-2	TRBV4-1	NA	CASGTLFGPGYTF	TGCGCCAGCGGAACCCTATTCGGCCCGGGCTACACCTTC
NA	TRBJ2-7	TRBV30	NA	CAWRDPGTTYEQYF	TGTGCCTGGAGAGATCCAGGGACCACCTACGAGCAGTACTTC
NA	TRBJ2-5	TRBV25-1	NA	CASSLGGARETQYF	TGTGCCAGCAGCTTAGGGGGGGCGCGAGAGACCCAGTACTTC
NA	TRBJ2-5	TRBV5-4	TRBD1	CASSFTGGETQYF	TGTGCCAGCAGCTTTACAGGGGGGGAGACCCAGTACTTC
NA	TRBJ2-1	TRBV5-1	TRBD2	CASSLGTSSLGEQFF	TGCGCCAGCAGCTTAGGGACTAGCAGCTTAGGAGAGCAGTTCTTC
NA	TRBJ1-2	TRBV10-3	NA	CAISDGTAGGSGYTF	TGTGCCATCAGTGACGGGACGGCCGGAGGATCTGGCTACACCTTC
NA	TRBJ2-7	TRBV5-8	NA	CASSLTGSTIYEQYF	TGTGCCAGCAGCTTGACGGGATCAACAATTTACGAGCAGTACTTC
NA	TRBJ1-2	TRBV28	NA	CASSLNRSYGYTF	TGTGCCAGCAGTTTAAATCGGTCCTATGGCTACACCTTC
NA	TRBJ2-5	TRBV7-2	NA	CASSLGGPQETQYF	TGTGCCAGCAGCTTAGGAGGGCCCCAAGAGACCCAGTACTTC
NA	TRBJ1-2	TRBV27	NA	CASSSQGYGYTF	TGTGCCAGCAGTTCCCAGGGCTATGGCTACACCTTC
NA	TRBJ2-2	TRBV2	TRBD2	CASSEASGGTGELFF	TGTGCCAGCAGTGAGGCTAGCGGGGGGACCGGGGAGCTGTTTTTT
NA	TRBJ2-3	TRBV30	NA	CAWTPSTDTQYF	TGTGCCTGGACTCCATCGACAGATACGCAGTATTTT
NA	TRBJ2-1	TRBV6-1	TRBD2	CASSGLAAAGYREQFF	TGTGCCAGCAGTGGACTAGCGGCAGCTGGCTATCGGGAGCAGTTCTTC
NA	TRBJ2-1	TRBV4-1	TRBD2	CASSPRLAGGSGDEQFF	TGCGCCAGCAGCCCTCGACTAGCGGGAGGGTCGGGGGATGAGCAGTTCTTC
NA	TRBJ1-1	TRBV6-5	TRBD1	CASSQTGILPQAFF	TGTGCCAGCAGCCAGACAGGGATCCTCCCCCAGGCTTTCTTT